This entry concerns a single T cell receptor beta chain. The target antigen is unknown. This sample stems from a study of cytomegalovirus exposure and HLA in healthy donors. Overall study findings and caveats: CMV antigen specificity of three CMV-associated chains was confirmed in vitro.

CDR1 and CDR2 (germline): SGHVS, FQNEAQ. This CDR3 region has 19 residues. Trimming cost V 1 base and J 1 base; bases outside gene matches: 8. The PCR had 60 Vbeta and 13 Jbeta primers. TCRdb's copy holds only in-frame clones and misses some; the assay was immunoSEQ multiplex PCR. The sample has approximately 170,000 clones, about 59% seen once. The TCR comes from a man between 35 and 55 years old in good health and CMV-seronegative. The rearrangement uses TRBV7-8 and TRBJ2-4; 12 nucleotides line up with TRBD2. Sequenced material: PBMCs. The CDR3 nucleotides are TGTGCCAGCAGCTTAGTTGAGACTAGCGGGAGAAGCGCCAAAAACATTCAGTACTTC. Translated, it gives CASSLVETSGRSAKNIQYF.